This T cell receptor (beta chain) was obtained from a study of a mutant IDH1 vaccine in newly diagnosed glioma. Study-wide context: Those enrolled had earlier been treated with radiotherapy, temozolomide, or both, mostly both.

Only in-frame clones appear in the TCRdb table, and some are missing; sequencing was by immunoSEQ multiplex PCR. This table has over 15,000 clones, around 95% appearing once. Time point denoted: baseline, week 1 (first vaccination visit). Treatment in this sample: pre-vaccination baseline after standard-of-care therapy. New WHO grade 3 or 4 IDH1-mutant, ATRX-lost astrocytomas were present in all donors. The CDR3 consists of 16 residues. V lost 1 base to trimming and J lost 0 bases, with 10 bases between them. The germline CDR1 and CDR2 sequences are SEHNR and FQNEAQ (reference sequence). Concerning this clone: The antigen is unknown.

Regarding the study as a whole: Vaccine-induced immune responses occurred in less than 95% of patients. Pseudoprogression seemed unrelated to changes in top peripheral T cell clonotypes.

The sample was peripheral blood mononuclear cells (PBMCs), taken from a glioma patient treated with radiotherapy, temozolomide or both. The receptor was isolated from a woman aged 18-29 years with glioma. Some clones in this sample may be carry-over from other donors' samples. The rearrangement links TRBV7-9 to TRBJ1-5; D unclear. The CDR3 sequence is CASSLERGISNQPQHF. CDR3 in DNA: TGTGCCAGCAGCTTAGAACGGGGAATTAGCAATCAGCCCCAGCATTTT.